The 14 T cell receptor beta chains reported below all come from one sample, sequenced in a study of CD4 T cells in relation to SARS-CoV-2 and coronaviruses (dated by TCRdb to 2020 to 2023). Library preparation was by the immunoSEQ multiplex PCR assay. TCRdb took this table from immuneACCESS and kept in-frame rearrangements with V and J called. Such tables lack part of the clones; where checked against another copy, unresolved V genes explain under half of the gap, and the rest is unexplained. Counted in this sample were roughly 43,000 clones; around 80% of them appeared once. The biggest ten clones account for more than 1.4% of the sample. Antigens of these TCRs are unknown. Material: naive CD4+ T cells from PBMCs, cultured in vitro. The cell subset or site label of this sample denotes: naive CD4+ T cells isolated by negative enrichment. The receptor set was obtained from an adult with COVID-19.

This sequence joins TRBV28 and TRBJ2-7, with 7 bases lining up with TRBD1. In germline, CDR1 is MDHEN, CDR2 SYDVKM. The CDR3 has 14 amino acids. Unmatched junction bases numbered 11, after V lost 7 bases and J lost 5 bases. The CDR3 loop reads CASTYRGPPHEQYF. The CDR3 coding sequence is TGTGCCAGCACCTACAGGGGTCCCCCACACGAGCAGTACTTC. Complete variable domain (other parts from reference TRBV28 and TRBJ2-7): DVKVTQSSRYLVKRTGEKVFLECVQDMDHENMFWYRQDPGLGLRLIYFSYDVKMKEKGDIPEGYSVSREKKERFSLILESASTNQTSMYLCASTYRGPPHEQYFGPGTRLTVT.

The rearrangement joins TRBV30 to TRBJ2-2, with 11 bases matching TRBD2. Germline values: CDR1 GTSNPN, CDR2 SVGIG (reference sequence). There are 15 residues in the CDR3. The V segment lost 5 bases and the J segment 1 base; nucleotides outside the gene matches: 3. The CDR3 coding sequence is TGTGCCTGGGGAGGGACTAGCGGGAACACCGGGGAGCTGTTTTTT. Translated: CAWGGTSGNTGELFF. Together with reference TRBV30 and TRBJ2-2, the CDR3 gives the full variable domain: SQTIHQWPATLVQPVGSPLSLECTVEGTSNPNLYWYRQAAGRGLQLLFYSVGIGQISSEVPQNLSASRPQDRQFILSSKKLLLSDSGFYLCAWGGTSGNTGELFFGEGSRLTVL.

V usage is TRBV7-9 and J usage is TRBJ2-1, with 13 bases identical to TRBD2. J was trimmed by 9 bases and V by 5 bases; bases with no gene match: 19. The CDR3 length is 19 residues. Germline CDR1 SEHNR, CDR2 FQNEAQ (reference sequence). The CDR3 region is CASSHRWDGGLAGSAEQFF. As DNA, the CDR3 is TGTGCCAGCAGCCACAGGTGGGATGGGGGACTAGCGGGAAGTGCTGAGCAGTTCTTC.

The chain carries TRBV7-3 and TRBJ2-5; D possibly corresponds to TRBD1 (6 bases). Trimming shortened V by 5 bases and J by 3 bases, and 10 bases separated the two germline ends. This CDR3 spans 13 amino acids. Germline-derived CDR1 and CDR2 are SGHTA and FQGTGA. Here the CDR3 reads CASSPRTEETQYF. The CDR3 DNA reads TGTGCCAGCAGCCCCCGGACAGAAGAGACCCAGTACTTC.

The rearrangement links TRBV5-8 to TRBJ2-1; D perhaps matches TRBD2 (7 bases). The CDR3 covers 17 residues. CDR1 is SGHTS, CDR2 YDEGEE, per germline. With 0 bases removed from V and 6 bases from J, the gap between germline ends came to 19 bases. CDR3 loop: CASSLGDRGAPSNEQFF. As DNA, the CDR3 is TGTGCCAGCAGCTTGGGGGATCGGGGGGCGCCCTCCAATGAGCAGTTCTTC. The full variable domain, rest sourced from reference TRBV5-8 and TRBJ2-1, is EAGVTQSPTHLIKTRGQQATLRCSPISGHTSVYWYQQALGLGLQFLLWYDEGEERNRGNFPPRFSGRQFPNYSSELNVNALELEDSALYLCASSLGDRGAPSNEQFFGPGTRLTVL.

The chain joins TRBV27 to TRBJ2-4, with D possibly being TRBD2 (5 bases). V lost 0 bases to trimming and J lost 2 bases, with 8 bases between them. Germline V gives CDR1 MNHEY, CDR2 SMNVEV (reference sequence). The CDR3 totals 15 residues. The CDR3 region has the DNA TGTGCCAGCAGTTTATCGACGGGGACCAAAAACATTCAGTACTTC. Translation gives CASSLSTGTKNIQYF.

This sequence joins TRBV28 and TRBJ1-4, with a weak D call TRBD1 (5 bases). The CDR3 loop spans 18 amino acids. Looked up from germline, CDR1 is MDHEN and CDR2 is SYDVKM. Trimming shortened V by 4 bases and J by 0 bases, and 18 bases separated the two germline ends. The CDR3, as DNA: TGTGCCAGCAGTTCCCCGGGGCGGATAATTGCAACTAATGAAAAACTGTTTTTT. This codes for CASSSPGRIIATNEKLFF. The variable domain in full, with the rest retrieved from reference TRBV28 and TRBJ1-4, is DVKVTQSSRYLVKRTGEKVFLECVQDMDHENMFWYRQDPGLGLRLIYFSYDVKMKEKGDIPEGYSVSREKKERFSLILESASTNQTSMYLCASSSPGRIIATNEKLFFGSGTQLSVL.

J is TRBJ2-7 and V is TRBV9; 7 bases agree with TRBD1. Trimming took 4 bases from V and 3 from J; bases not matched to a gene: 10. This CDR3 comprises 15 residues. Germline-derived CDR1 and CDR2 are SGDLS and YYNGEE. The CDR3 region is CASSSGQRVNYEQYF. CDR3 nucleotide sequence: TGTGCCAGCAGCTCGGGACAGAGGGTTAACTACGAGCAGTACTTC. The whole variable domain, filled in from reference TRBV9 and TRBJ2-7, reads DSGVTQTPKHLITATGQRVTLRCSPRSGDLSVYWYQQSLDQGLQFLIQYYNGEERAKGNILERFSAQQFPDLHSELNLSSLELGDSALYFCASSSGQRVNYEQYFGPGTRLTVT.

The gene calls are TRBV15 and TRBJ2-7; 11 nucleotides agree with TRBD2. The CDR3 extends over 16 amino acids. V lost 5 bases, J lost 2 bases, and 8 bases stayed unmatched. Germline lookup yields CDR1 LNHNV and CDR2 YYDKDF (reference sequence). CDR3 bases: TGTGCCACCAGCTTCCGACTAGCGGGGAAAACCTACGAGCAGTACTTC. This gives the protein CATSFRLAGKTYEQYF.

V is TRBV28 and J is TRBJ1-1; D perhaps matches TRBD1 (6 bases). The V gene's germline CDR1 is MDHEN and CDR2 SYDVKM. V gave up 1 base and J gave up 1 base, with 10 bases separating them. The CDR3 spans 15 residues. The CDR3: CASSLLGTPNTEAFF. Written as DNA, the CDR3 is TGTGCCAGCAGTTTATTGGGGACACCGAACACTGAAGCTTTCTTT.

There are a few counts of this clone. The chain uses TRBV5-1 and TRBJ2-7; the match to TRBD1 covers 9 bases. The ends lost 4 bases at V and 3 bases at J; junction bases unmatched: 5. In germline, CDR1 is SGHRS, CDR2 YFSETQ. The length of the CDR3 is 14 residues. The CDR3 region has the DNA TGCGCCAGCAGCCCGGGACAGGGAATCTACGAGCAGTACTTC. It translates to CASSPGQGIYEQYF.

This chain uses TRBV21-1 with TRBJ2-7; the D call in the table, TRBD1, was not verified against the DNA. TRBV21-1 is classified as a pseudogene. The CDR3 totals 15 residues. The CDR3 loop is CASSKVTGGPYEQYF. The CDR3 coding sequence is TGTGCCAGCAGCAAAGTAACAGGGGGTCCCTACGAGCAGTACTTC.

This chain uses TRBV6-5 with TRBJ1-6, with D unresolved. Trimming shortened V by 6 bases and J by 6 bases, and 12 bases separated the two germline ends. This CDR3 contains 14 residues. Germline CDR1 and CDR2: MNHEY and SVGAGI. CDR3 region: CASSIPQPNSPLHF. The CDR3 DNA follows: TGTGCCAGCAGCATACCCCAGCCTAATTCACCCCTCCACTTT.

This chain connects TRBV9 to TRBJ2-7; tentative D call: TRBD2 (6 bases). In germline, CDR1 is SGDLS, CDR2 YYNGEE. The CDR3 totals 13 residues. Deletions cut 1 base from V and 6 bases from J, with 11 bases between. CDR3 in amino acids: CASSVNRRGEQYF. The DNA of the CDR3 is TGTGCCAGCAGCGTAAATCGGAGGGGCGAGCAGTACTTC.